Listed below are T cell receptor beta chains from one sample, sequenced in a study of T cells in Graves' hyperthyroidism and ophthalmopathy. MiXCR was run by TCRdb on the multiplex PCR reads, yielding one entry per CDR3 protein. Seen here are some 270,000 distinct CDR3 sequences, more than 20% observed once, and the top ten hold approximately 35%. The material sequenced was blood. Source of these receptors: a woman between 40 and 55 years old with Graves' ophthalmopathy. The conserved cysteine and the conserved F or W are not part of the CDR3 here.

J gene,V gene,CDR3 protein
TRBJ2-7,TRBV6-5,ASSYRATGDPYEQY
TRBJ2-2,TRBV18,ASSQGTAGTSGSNTGELF
TRBJ2-5,TRBV7-2,ASSVQETQY
TRBJ2-5,TRBV4-1,ASSGRDRGRETQY
TRBJ1-1,TRBV2,ASSDLRAAEAF
TRBJ2-7,TRBV30,AWSDNGPWY
TRBJ2-4,TRBV4-2,ASSQLEVGDIQY
TRBJ1-3,TRBV25-1,ASSESRAVSSGNTIY
TRBJ2-5,TRBV20-1,SASLEETQY
TRBJ1-2,TRBV9,ASSVEGRAYGYT
TRBJ1-6,TRBV5-1,ASSLETGRGPLH
TRBJ2-2,TRBV28,ASRAPNTGELF
TRBJ1-5,TRBV14,ASSQELHSPQH
TRBJ2-7,TRBV2,ASKGLAAGEQY
TRBJ2-5,TRBV20-1,SVRSGGETQY
TRBJ1-2,TRBV4-1,ASSQNNRITDGYT
TRBJ2-5,TRBV4-1,ASSWEQGSGETQY
TRBJ2-2,TRBV7-2,ASSLGVPAGELF
TRBJ2-5,TRBV6-5,ASSYSPGHETQY
TRBJ2-7,TRBV7-2,ASSLSRGSEAYEQY
TRBJ1-5,TRBV12-3/TRBV12-4,ASAPGDSSNQPQH
TRBJ2-7,TRBV6-2/TRBV6-3,ASSNAGTGYNEQY
TRBJ1-1,TRBV6-5,ASSYSYGSGAAKAF
TRBJ2-2,TRBV29-1,SVEDGQAPNTGELF
TRBJ2-2,TRBV2,ASSFSLGELF
TRBJ2-1,TRBV6-1,ASSEFERDNEQF
TRBJ2-5,TRBV20-1,SASTSGLADASETQY
TRBJ2-7,TRBV24-1,ATSDGSSSYEQY
TRBJ2-5,TRBV11-2,ASSLSGFGSQETQY
TRBJ1-6,TRBV28,ASKGDQGSNSPLH
TRBJ2-7,TRBV20-1,SASREPLYEQY
TRBJ2-7,TRBV28,ASRIGGPGSYEQY
TRBJ2-5,TRBV12-3/TRBV12-4,ASSSGRSGGRETQY
TRBJ2-5,TRBV30,AWSVGAGGASD
TRBJ2-5,TRBV3-1,ASSQELTSGRAETQY
TRBJ2-7,TRBV9,ASSLHRGGHEQY
TRBJ2-2,TRBV27,ASRIGAGDTGELF
TRBJ2-5,TRBV15,ATTNNDLQETQY
TRBJ2-2,TRBV11-2,ASSRFGTSNTGELF
TRBJ2-1,TRBV11-2,ASSLGGTVAF